This TCR beta chain was retrieved from a study of Graves' ophthalmopathy and Graves' hyperthyroidism. With regard to this clonotype: At one end, the junction sequence differs from germline, possibly due to a read error.

Per germline, CDR1 LNHDA and CDR2 SQIVND (reference sequence). CDR3 size: 15 residues. RNA transcripts served as template for amplifying TCR beta CDR3 sequences. First-round RT-PCR employed HTBI primers, with a second-round multiplex PCR after it. MiXCR, applied by TCRdb to the multiplex PCR reads, yields one record per CDR3 protein. The sample has about 740,000 distinct CDR3 sequences, roughly 40% seen once. V and J are TRBV19 and TRBJ2-6, with TRBD1 identical over 7 bases. Source material: peripheral blood. The TCR comes from an adult man with Graves' ophthalmopathy. CDR3 nucleotide sequence: TGTGCCAGTAGTATGGGACAGTCTGGGGCCAACGTCCCGACTTTC. Its protein is CASSMGQSGANVPTF.